This entry lists 17 T cell receptor beta chains sequenced from one sample in a study of control samples from healthy donors and cancer patients. Generated by immunoSEQ multiplex PCR, the TCRdb table keeps only in-frame clones and is missing some. The sample includes 350,000 to 450,000 clones, roughly 90% of them seen just once. The source material was PBMCs. These TCRs come from a man aged 35-49 years with head and neck cancer.

The chain couples TRBV5-4 to TRBJ2-7, with 9 bases aligning to TRBD1. Losses at the gene ends were 4 bases for V and 5 bases for J; bases not matched to a gene: 13. Germline V gene data show CDR1 as SGHNT and CDR2 as YYREEE (reference sequence). This CDR3 spans 16 amino acids. The CDR3 protein is CASSPALRDRVNEQYF. As DNA, the CDR3 is TGTGCCAGCAGCCCTGCCCTCCGGGACAGGGTAAACGAGCAGTACTTC.

The chain's CDR3 is CASSAYPPWGQNITEAFF. CDR3 in DNA: TGTGCCAGCAGTGCCTACCCTCCTTGGGGACAGAATATCACTGAAGCTTTCTTT. The chain carries TRBV28 and TRBJ1-1, with 7 positions matching TRBD1. Germline CDR1 is MDHEN and CDR2 is SYDVKM. Germline trimming cut 5 bases from V and 4 bases from J; bases unmatched to any gene: 19. The CDR3 is 18 amino acids.

The chain uses TRBV9 and TRBJ2-2; 12 bases fit TRBD2. Germline V gene data show CDR1 as SGDLS and CDR2 as YYNGEE. CDR3 length: 15 residues. The ends lost 3 bases at V and 4 bases at J; junction bases unmatched: 1. The CDR3 sequence is CASSASGGVTGELFF. Written as DNA, the CDR3 is TGTGCCAGCAGCGCTAGCGGGGGGGTCACCGGGGAGCTGTTTTTT.

V gene TRBV27 combines with J gene TRBJ2-3; TRBD2 matches 11 bases. There are 18 residues in the CDR3. Trimming cost V 6 bases and J 0 bases; bases outside gene matches: 11. Germline V CDR1 and CDR2: MNHEY, SMNVEV (reference sequence). The CDR3 protein is CASSRSGTSGASTDTQYF. The CDR3 DNA follows: TGTGCCAGCAGCAGATCGGGGACTAGCGGAGCTAGCACAGATACGCAGTATTTT.

The chain has TRBV27 and TRBJ1-1, with no clear D. Germline CDR1 MNHEY, CDR2 SMNVEV (reference sequence). The CDR3 extends over 16 amino acids. V gave up 2 bases and J gave up 1 base, with 14 bases separating them. The CDR3 DNA sequence: TGTGCCAGCAGTTTAATCCCTTTACGGCGGAACACTGAAGCTTTCTTT. It encodes CASSLIPLRRNTEAFF.

The genes are TRBV27 and TRBJ1-5; D gene uncertain. V lost 4 bases and J 0 bases, leaving 7 bases between the germline ends. This CDR3 spans 14 amino acids. Germline CDR1 reads MNHEY; CDR2 reads SMNVEV (reference sequence). CDR3 sequence: CASSWTYSNQPQHF. The DNA for the CDR3 is TGTGCCAGCAGTTGGACCTATAGCAATCAGCCCCAGCATTTT.

The gene calls are TRBV19 and TRBJ2-7; 8 nucleotides align to TRBD1. Germline V gene lookup returns CDR1 LNHDA and CDR2 SQIVND (reference sequence). With 3 bases clipped from V and 9 bases from J, the junction kept 10 bases outside the gene matches. CDR3 length equals 14 residues. The CDR3 coding sequence is TGTGCCAGTAGTATCTCCGGGACAGGAAGAGGGCAGTACTTC. Amino acids: CASSISGTGRGQYF.

The CDR3 DNA follows: TGTGCCAGCAGCCAAGACCCTAGCGGGGGGGGCTACAATGAGCAGTTCTTC. This sequence encodes CASSQDPSGGGYNEQFF. The chain combines TRBV4-2 with TRBJ2-1, with TRBD2 identical over 12 bases. The germline V gene encodes CDR1 LGHNA and CDR2 YNFKEQ. The CDR3 loop spans 17 amino acids. Trimming at V came to 0 bases and at J to 3 bases, leaving 3 bases not matched to a gene.

The V and J genes are TRBV5-1 and TRBJ1-3, with a weak D call TRBD1 (5 bases). Trimming stripped 3 bases from V and 0 bases from J, with 13 bases between. The CDR3 totals 16 residues. From germline, CDR1 is SGHRS and CDR2 YFSETQ. Written as DNA, the CDR3 is TGCGCCAGCAGCTCTGGTGACAGACACTCTGGAAACACCATATATTTT. Protein product: CASSSGDRHSGNTIYF.

The rearrangement joins TRBV7-9 to TRBJ2-5, with 10 bases matching TRBD1. Per the germline V gene, CDR1 is SEHNR and CDR2 is FQNEAQ (reference sequence). Losses at the gene ends were 5 bases for V and 2 bases for J; bases not matched to a gene: 5. The CDR3 is made up of 15 amino acids. In nucleotides, the CDR3 is TGTGCCAGCAGCCGCCCGGGACAGGGGCAAGAGACCCAGTACTTC. It codes for CASSRPGQGQETQYF.

The chain uses TRBV19 and TRBJ2-7; 8 bases are a match to TRBD1. Losses at the gene ends were 6 bases for V and 0 bases for J; bases not matched to a gene: 7. The CDR3 is 15 amino acids. Germline V lookup: CDR1 LNHDA, CDR2 SQIVND (reference sequence). The CDR3 is CASSPQGATSYEQYF. DNA of the CDR3: TGTGCCAGTAGCCCGCAGGGGGCTACCTCCTACGAGCAGTACTTC.

Comments on this clone: Other nucleotide sequences in the sample specify the same CDR3. The chain employs TRBV19 and TRBJ1-3, with no clear D. Trimming stripped 4 bases from V and 1 base from J, with 5 bases between. The CDR3 sequence is 13 residues long. Germline V gives CDR1 LNHDA, CDR2 SQIVND (reference sequence). This CDR3 reads CASSTGSGNTIYF. The DNA for the CDR3 is TGTGCCAGTAGTACAGGATCTGGAAACACCATATATTTT.

This clone was recorded once. The rearrangement uses TRBV18 and TRBJ1-4, with D perhaps TRBD1 (6 bases). Trimming cost V 4 bases and J 6 bases, with 12 bases left between them. The germline gives CDR1 KGHSH, CDR2 LQKENI. The CDR3 totals 14 residues. The CDR3 region has the DNA TGTGCCAGCTCACGGGGGGGCGCCGATGAAAAACTGTTTTTT. Protein product: CASSRGGADEKLFF.

This sequence joins TRBV5-1 and TRBJ2-7, with 7 bases lining up with TRBD2. The germline V gene has CDR1 SGHRS and CDR2 YFSETQ. Trimming cost V 4 bases and J 11 bases; bases outside gene matches: 18. The CDR3 has 15 residues. The CDR3 is CASSNPRDYPLEEYF. The CDR3 DNA reads TGCGCCAGCAGCAACCCCCGGGACTACCCCCTGGAGGAGTACTTC.

The chain couples TRBV13 to TRBJ2-2, with D possibly being TRBD2 (5 bases). The CDR3 has 17 amino acids. Germline lookup yields CDR1 PRHDT and CDR2 FYEKMQ (reference sequence). With 0 bases removed from V and 3 bases from J, the gap between germline ends came to 14 bases. Written as DNA, the CDR3 is TGTGCCAGCAGCTTAGGTCACCAATCCGGGGACACCGGGGAGCTGTTTTTT. Its protein product is CASSLGHQSGDTGELFF.

The J gene is TRBJ1-5, the V gene TRBV5-8; D is undetermined. This CDR3 comprises 15 residues. Germline lookup yields CDR1 SGHTS and CDR2 YDEGEE. V was shortened by 0 bases and J by 6 bases, with 13 bases between the two germline ends. The CDR3 nucleotides read TGTGCCAGCAGCTTGGTTCTTTGGGAAGGTCAGCCCCAGCATTTT. It specifies CASSLVLWEGQPQHF. Based on the CDR3 plus reference TRBV5-8 and TRBJ1-5, the full variable domain is EAGVTQSPTHLIKTRGQQATLRCSPISGHTSVYWYQQALGLGLQFLLWYDEGEERNRGNFPPRFSGRQFPNYSSELNVNALELEDSALYLCASSLVLWEGQPQHFGDGTRLSIL.

The chain recombines TRBV29-1 with TRBJ1-4; tentative D call: TRBD1 (6 bases). Per the germline V gene, CDR1 is SQVTM and CDR2 is ANQGSEA. The CDR3 covers 15 residues. With 5 bases removed from V and 7 bases from J, the gap between germline ends came to 20 bases. The CDR3 spells CSVQRKQGQSEKLFF. CDR3 nucleotide sequence: TGCAGCGTTCAACGAAAACAGGGTCAAAGTGAAAAACTGTTTTTT.